This T cell receptor beta chain came from a study of OX40 agonist ivuxolimab in advanced cancers. Study information: Aged about 20 to 85 with a mean of 60 years, they were approximately 79% male. General study points: In the 0.1 to 3.0 mg/kg range, CD4+ and CD8+ blood T cells had expanded clonally by week 6.

Libraries were prepared by immunoSEQ multiplex PCR; TCRdb keeps only in-frame clonotypes and omits some of them. The data show about 59,000 clones, under 90% seen once. Sampling of blood occurred at baseline, cycle 4 day 1, and cycle 7 day 1. As for this clone: Its antigen is as yet unknown.

The CDR3 contains 13 residues. Between the trimmed V and J ends, which lost 5 bases and 3 bases, there was a span of 11 bases. Germline V gene lookup returns CDR1 LNHDA and CDR2 SQIVND (reference sequence). This TCR came from an adult with an advanced solid tumor such as melanoma, head and neck, liver or kidney cancer. The chain employs TRBV19 and TRBJ2-7; perhaps D is TRBD1 or TRBD2 (5 bases each). The input for sequencing was CD4+ or CD8+ T cells sorted from blood, taken in a trial of the OX40 agonist ivuxolimab. CDR3 sequence: CASSPTGLYEQYF. The CDR3 DNA sequence: TGTGCCAGTAGTCCGACGGGGCTCTACGAGCAGTACTTC. The entire variable domain, with the rest obtained from reference TRBV19 and TRBJ2-7, is as follows: DGGITQSPKYLFRKEGQNVTLSCEQNLNHDAMYWYRQDPGQGLRLIYYSQIVNDFQKGDIAEGYSVSREKKESFPLTVTSAQKNPTAFYLCASSPTGLYEQYFGPGTRLTVT.